This is a list of T cell receptor beta chains from one sample in a study of blood T cell repertoires in COVID-19. TCRdb's copy holds only in-frame clones and misses some; the assay was immunoSEQ multiplex PCR. Of more than 55,000 clones listed, approximately 80% are singletons. Sequenced material: peripheral blood. The receptors stem from a woman of 80 years or more with acute or convalescent COVID-19. The CDR3 runs from the conserved cysteine through the conserved F or W. The D gene is left open where the match is weak. Size is stated for part of the rows, as once, few or many counts, or as a class when the clone is expanded.

size: -
D: -
V: TRBV9
J: TRBJ1-1
CDR3: CASSVKSGTEAFF
DNA: TGTGCCAGCAGCGTTAAGAGCGGAACTGAAGCTTTCTTT

size: -
D: TRBD1
V: TRBV6-5
J: TRBJ1-1
CDR3: CASRRDRANTEAFF
DNA: TGTGCCAGCAGGAGGGACAGGGCGAACACTGAAGCTTTCTTT

size: -
D: -
V: TRBV18
J: TRBJ2-7
CDR3: CASSRDSTTEQYF
DNA: TGTGCCAGCTCACGCGACAGTACTACCGAGCAGTACTTC

size: -
D: TRBD1
V: TRBV19
J: TRBJ1-1
CDR3: CASSPPPRTGKTEAFF
DNA: TGTGCCAGTAGTCCCCCCCCCAGGACAGGGAAAACTGAAGCTTTCTTT

size: few
D: TRBD1
V: TRBV7-9
J: TRBJ1-2
CDR3: CASTEDRGHGYTF
DNA: TGTGCCAGCACCGAGGACAGGGGACATGGCTACACCTTC

size: -
D: -
V: TRBV3-1/TRBV3-2
J: TRBJ1-3
CDR3: CASSQAATSGNTIYF
DNA: TGTGCCAGCAGCCAAGCAGCGACCTCTGGAAACACCATATATTTT

size: -
D: -
V: TRBV5-5
J: TRBJ1-5
CDR3: CASEVYHGSNQPQHF
DNA: TGTGCCAGCGAAGTATATCACGGTAGCAATCAGCCCCAGCATTTT

size: -
D: -
V: TRBV21-1
J: TRBJ1-2
CDR3: CASSLTVYYGYTF
DNA: TGTGCCAGCAGCTTGACAGTTTACTATGGCTACACCTTC

size: -
D: TRBD1
V: TRBV27
J: TRBJ2-7
CDR3: CASSLGSGQGNEQYF
DNA: TGTGCCAGCAGTTTAGGAAGTGGACAGGGTAACGAGCAGTACTTC

size: few
D: TRBD1
V: TRBV7-9
J: TRBJ2-5
CDR3: CASRDRAETQYF
DNA: TGTGCCAGCAGGGACAGGGCGGAGACCCAGTACTTC

size: -
D: TRBD1
V: TRBV4-1
J: TRBJ1-1
CDR3: CASRRPGTGTHEAFF
DNA: TGCGCCAGCAGGCGACCCGGGACAGGTACCCATGAAGCTTTCTTT

size: -
D: TRBD1
V: TRBV19
J: TRBJ1-2
CDR3: CASSSTGDRGIYGYTF
DNA: TGTGCCAGTAGTAGCACCGGGGACAGGGGTATTTATGGCTACACCTTC

size: once
D: -
V: TRBV5-6
J: TRBJ1-6
CDR3: CASSLARRWGPGNSPLHF
DNA: TGTGCCAGCAGCTTGGCCAGGCGGTGGGGGCCAGGTAATTCACCCCTCCACTTT

size: -
D: -
V: TRBV16
J: TRBJ1-2
CDR3: CASSQSTVQGGGYTF
DNA: TGTGCCAGCAGCCAATCCACAGTGCAAGGTGGCGGCTACACCTTC

size: -
D: TRBD1
V: TRBV6-5
J: TRBJ1-4
CDR3: CASLPGQAANEKLFF
DNA: TGTGCCAGCTTACCTGGACAGGCTGCTAATGAAAAACTGTTTTTT

size: -
D: TRBD2
V: TRBV7-9
J: TRBJ2-3
CDR3: CASSLLAGGSDTQYF
DNA: TGTGCCAGCAGCTTGCTAGCGGGGGGTTCAGATACGCAGTATTTT

size: once
D: TRBD2
V: TRBV6-1
J: TRBJ2-1
CDR3: CASSEHVGGNDNEQFF
DNA: TGTGCCAGCAGTGAACACGTCGGGGGGAATGACAATGAGCAGTTCTTC

size: -
D: -
V: TRBV6-5
J: TRBJ1-6
CDR3: CASTPRQEGSPLHF
DNA: TGTGCCAGCACTCCGAGACAGGAAGGATCACCCCTCCACTTT

size: once
D: -
V: TRBV7-9
J: TRBJ2-5
CDR3: CASRLVGRRKETQYF
DNA: TGTGCCAGCAGGCTAGTGGGGAGGAGAAAAGAGACCCAGTACTTC

size: -
D: -
V: TRBV5-1
J: TRBJ2-3
CDR3: CASKGGVWGTDTQYF
DNA: TGCGCCAGCAAAGGGGGTGTTTGGGGCACAGATACGCAGTATTTT

size: -
D: TRBD1
V: TRBV19
J: TRBJ1-4
CDR3: CASSTPRDRGRRGEKLFF
DNA: TGTGCCAGTAGCACTCCCCGGGACAGGGGGCGCCGGGGGGAAAAACTGTTTTTT

size: -
D: TRBD1
V: TRBV6-5
J: TRBJ1-4
CDR3: CASIRQGRANEKLFF
DNA: TGTGCCAGCATCCGACAGGGCAGGGCTAATGAAAAACTGTTTTTT

size: -
D: TRBD2
V: TRBV13
J: TRBJ2-7
CDR3: CASSIVGLAGATTYEQYF
DNA: TGTGCCAGCAGTATAGTGGGGTTAGCGGGGGCCACCACCTACGAGCAGTACTTC

size: -
D: TRBD1
V: TRBV18
J: TRBJ2-1
CDR3: CASSAGQGCVF
DNA: TGTGCCAGCTCTGCGGGACAGGGTTGCGTCTTC

size: -
D: -
V: TRBV7-9
J: TRBJ2-7
CDR3: CASSSDLRGEGRDEQYF
DNA: TGTGCCAGCAGCTCCGATTTAAGGGGGGAGGGTAGAGACGAGCAGTACTTC

size: few
D: -
V: TRBV5-1
J: TRBJ1-5
CDR3: CASSLGGQHQPQHF
DNA: TGCGCCAGCAGCTTGGGGGGGCAGCATCAGCCCCAGCATTTT

size: -
D: -
V: TRBV14
J: TRBJ2-2
CDR3: CASSRGQNTGELFF
DNA: TGTGCCAGCAGCCGCGGACAGAACACCGGGGAGCTGTTTTTT

size: -
D: TRBD2
V: TRBV3-1/TRBV3-2
J: TRBJ2-1
CDR3: CASSPPFAGGFDSYNEQFF
DNA: TGTGCCAGCAGCCCACCCTTTGCGGGGGGCTTTGACTCCTACAATGAGCAGTTCTTC